The clone carrying this T cell receptor beta chain was counted a single time. Its antigen is unknown. In the study's own analysis: Because ImmunoSEQ provided only junction sequences with no quality scores, the filtering differed. Clones were sequenced by immunoSEQ multiplex PCR, and TCRdb holds only the in-frame ones, with some missing. The V and J calls and clone size were taken over from that table, and D and trimming were inferred from the DNA. The data contain about 590,000 clones, 95% of them singletons. The data stem from a study of shared clonotypes between healthy human individuals. Study in general: Researchers assigned three CD4 naive, three CD4 memory, two CD8 naive and one CD8 memory plate to each donor. Study findings and constraints: Among the subsets, naive ones generally showed larger estimated richness than memory ones. Having only a few donors restricted how much genetic and exposure-history diversity was captured.

CD8 cells classed as naive were CD45RO-negative and positively selected for CCR7, excluding terminally differentiated effector memory CD45RA+ cells. This receptor was obtained from a woman in her 30s in good health. The sequenced sample was naive CD8+ T cells sorted from blood.

CDR3 sequence (DNA): TGTGCCAGCAGCCAAGATGCTGACGGGCGGGAGACCCAGTACTTC. Encoded protein: CASSQDADGRETQYF. This sequence joins TRBV4-2 and TRBJ2-5; no clear D. Germline V CDR1 and CDR2: LGHNA, YNFKEQ. V lost 0 bases and J lost 5, with 13 bases in between. The CDR3 runs to 15 residues.